This T cell receptor beta chain came from a study of blood T cell repertoires in COVID-19. As for the study in general: Samples representing acute and convalescent COVID-19 were sourced from the United States, Italy and Spain.

This CDR3 has 14 residues. Trimming removed 3 bases from V and 9 bases from J, with 15 bases in between. Germline V gene sequence: CDR1 LNHNV, CDR2 YYDKDF (reference sequence). Generated by immunoSEQ multiplex PCR, the TCRdb table keeps only in-frame clones and is missing some. Counted here are 25,000 to 40,000 clones, about 88% occurring once; the ten biggest clones make up over 10%. The genes are TRBV15 and TRBJ2-1, with D perhaps matching TRBD2 (6 bases). Sequenced: peripheral blood. This TCR was sampled from a man aged 70-80 years with active COVID-19. CDR3 bases: TGTGCCACCAGCAGGGAGATACAGGAGGGTGAGCAGTTCTTC. Amino acids: CATSREIQEGEQFF.